This TCR beta chain was recovered during a study of blood T cell repertoires in COVID-19. Study background: From T cells, B-cell-depleted T cells, or PBMCs came the material, which was cDNA or gDNA.

The CDR3 has 15 residues. CDR1 ENHRY and CDR2 SYGVKD come from the germline V gene. The J segment lost 7 bases and the V segment lost 6 bases, leaving 5 bases of the junction unmatched. Per the original data handling: Reference gene primers were amplified, and this amplification served to estimate nucleated cell counts. TCRdb keeps only in-frame clones here, not all; method: immunoSEQ multiplex PCR. From that table come the V and J calls and clone size; the DNA was used to work out D and trimming. The sample contains under 300,000 clones, roughly nine tenths of which appear only once. The TCR originated in a man aged 60-69 years who had recovered from COVID-19. The chain uses TRBV10-3 and TRBJ1-6; TRBD1 aligns across 11 bases. The sample taken for sequencing was peripheral blood. The CDR3 is CAIRGDRGNNSPLHF. CDR3 in DNA: TGTGCCATCAGGGGGGACAGGGGGAACAATTCACCCCTCCACTTT.